Listed below are T cell receptor beta chains from one sample, sequenced in a study of blood T cell repertoires in COVID-19. Only in-frame clones appear in the TCRdb table, and some are missing; sequencing was by immunoSEQ multiplex PCR. Counted here are 84,000 or so clones, roughly three quarters occurring once; the ten biggest clones make up roughly a third. The source material was peripheral blood. Source of these receptors: a man in his 60s with COVID-19, enrolled during active disease. The CDR3 runs from the conserved cysteine through the conserved F or W. Fields, in order: J gene, D gene, V gene, clone size, CDR3 DNA, CDR3 protein. A D gene is named only where the DNA matches it firmly. Clone size is stated in some rows and not others, as once, few, many or a class when expanded.

J gene: TRBJ1-1
D gene: -
V gene: TRBV4-1
clone size: -
CDR3 DNA: TGCGCCAGCAGCCAACTACAGGAAGAAGCTTTCTTT
CDR3 protein: CASSQLQEEAFF

J gene: TRBJ1-4
D gene: TRBD1
V gene: TRBV9
clone size: -
CDR3 DNA: TGTGCCAGCAGCGAGGGACAGCTTAATGAAAAACTGTTTTTT
CDR3 protein: CASSEGQLNEKLFF

J gene: TRBJ1-4
D gene: -
V gene: TRBV3-1/TRBV3-2
clone size: -
CDR3 DNA: TGTGCCAGCGGCAGGCCAAATGAAAAACTGTTTTTT
CDR3 protein: CASGRPNEKLFF

J gene: TRBJ1-2
D gene: TRBD1
V gene: TRBV19
clone size: -
CDR3 DNA: TGTGCCAGTATCCATTCCGGGACAGGGGGGTATGGCTACACCTTC
CDR3 protein: CASIHSGTGGYGYTF

J gene: TRBJ2-3
D gene: -
V gene: TRBV4-2
clone size: few
CDR3 DNA: TGTGCCAGCAGCCAGGAAACTAGCCCCCGCACAGATACGCAGTATTTT
CDR3 protein: CASSQETSPRTDTQYF

J gene: TRBJ2-2
D gene: -
V gene: TRBV5-1
clone size: -
CDR3 DNA: TGCGCCAGCAGCGAGGATCGGACCGGGGAGCTGTTTTTT
CDR3 protein: CASSEDRTGELFF

J gene: TRBJ2-2
D gene: -
V gene: TRBV15
clone size: -
CDR3 DNA: TGTGCCACCAGCAGGGGTTTTGCGGCACCTTCCCAGGGGGAGCTGTTTTTT
CDR3 protein: CATSRGFAAPSQGELFF

J gene: TRBJ1-6
D gene: -
V gene: TRBV19
clone size: -
CDR3 DNA: TGTGCCAGTAGTGTCGGCGACAGGTTCTGGAATTCACCCCTCCACTTT
CDR3 protein: CASSVGDRFWNSPLHF

J gene: TRBJ2-5
D gene: -
V gene: TRBV9
clone size: -
CDR3 DNA: TGTGCCAGCAGCGTAACGAACAGCCAAGAGACCCAGTACTTC
CDR3 protein: CASSVTNSQETQYF

J gene: TRBJ2-1
D gene: TRBD2
V gene: TRBV11-2
clone size: -
CDR3 DNA: TGTGCCAGCAGCTGGACTAGCGGGGGACACTCCTACAATGAGCAGTTCTTC
CDR3 protein: CASSWTSGGHSYNEQFF

J gene: TRBJ2-1
D gene: -
V gene: TRBV5-1
clone size: once
CDR3 DNA: TGCGCCAGCAGCCAAGGCCTAGAGGCGCACCCCCACAATGAGCAGTTCTTC
CDR3 protein: CASSQGLEAHPHNEQFF

J gene: TRBJ2-2
D gene: -
V gene: TRBV12-5
clone size: -
CDR3 DNA: TGTGCTAGTTCCCTGGCCTCGGGTAAGGCCGGGGAGCTGTTTTTT
CDR3 protein: CASSLASGKAGELFF

J gene: TRBJ2-7
D gene: -
V gene: TRBV27
clone size: -
CDR3 DNA: TGTGCCAGCAGTTTATGGGCAGGGACCTACGAGCAGTACTTC
CDR3 protein: CASSLWAGTYEQYF

J gene: TRBJ1-2
D gene: TRBD1
V gene: TRBV2
clone size: -
CDR3 DNA: TGTGCCAGCAAACTAACTCGACAGGGACCCAATGGCTACACCTTC
CDR3 protein: CASKLTRQGPNGYTF

J gene: TRBJ2-7
D gene: -
V gene: TRBV9
clone size: -
CDR3 DNA: TGTGCCAGCAGCGCGACAGGAATTCTGCGTCACGAGCAGTACTTC
CDR3 protein: CASSATGILRHEQYF

J gene: TRBJ1-3
D gene: -
V gene: TRBV7-9
clone size: few
CDR3 DNA: TGTGCCAGCAGCTTAGCGGGCAGGGGAAGCTCTGGAAACACCATATATTTT
CDR3 protein: CASSLAGRGSSGNTIYF

J gene: TRBJ2-2
D gene: TRBD2
V gene: TRBV9
clone size: -
CDR3 DNA: TGTGCCAGCAGCCCCTCCGGGACTAGCGCTACCGGGGAGCTGTTTTTT
CDR3 protein: CASSPSGTSATGELFF

J gene: TRBJ1-2
D gene: TRBD1
V gene: TRBV9
clone size: -
CDR3 DNA: TGTGCCAGCAGCGTAGGACAGGGCCATGGCTACACCTTC
CDR3 protein: CASSVGQGHGYTF

J gene: TRBJ2-7
D gene: TRBD2
V gene: TRBV7-2
clone size: -
CDR3 DNA: TGTGCCAGCAGCCCTTGGGGACTAGCGAGCTACGAGCAGTACTTC
CDR3 protein: CASSPWGLASYEQYF

J gene: TRBJ2-7
D gene: -
V gene: TRBV2
clone size: -
CDR3 DNA: TGTGCCAGCAGTGAAGCGTACAGGACCGACTACGAGCAGTACTTC
CDR3 protein: CASSEAYRTDYEQYF

J gene: TRBJ2-2
D gene: -
V gene: TRBV10-3
clone size: -
CDR3 DNA: TGTGCCATCAGTGAATGGGGCAGGGGGAACACCGGGGAGCTGTTTTTT
CDR3 protein: CAISEWGRGNTGELFF

J gene: TRBJ1-5
D gene: TRBD1
V gene: TRBV7-8
clone size: -
CDR3 DNA: TGTGCCAGCAGCTCGAGGACAGGAGGTCAGCCCCAGCATTTT
CDR3 protein: CASSSRTGGQPQHF